These 20 T cell receptor beta chains were sequenced from one sample in a study of vaccination effects on CD4 cells after COVID-19. For these receptors, no antigen is known. In the ViraFEST assay, antigen-specific CD4+ clonotypes were identified by expansion after peptide-pool stimulation. Culture proceeded for more than nine days, and CD4+ T cells were then isolated. The infection with SARS-CoV-2 (confirmed by PCR) occurred in this person between March and December 2020. Generated by immunoSEQ multiplex PCR, the TCRdb table keeps only in-frame clones and is missing some. The sample lists tens of thousands of clones; roughly 73% were seen once. This sample comprised CD4+ T cells from PBMCs cultured with a peptide pool, obtained before COVID-19 vaccination. The source of these receptors is a human donor who had a prior SARS-CoV-2 infection.

Only a few counts were recorded for this clone. The chain links TRBV7-9 to TRBJ1-6; TRBD1 agrees at 7 bases. The germline gives CDR1 SEHNR, CDR2 FQNEAQ (reference sequence). The CDR3 is 14 amino acids. Unmatched junction bases numbered 11, after V lost 5 bases and J lost 13 bases. This CDR3 reads CASSDRDSSRPLHF. In nucleotides, the CDR3 is TGTGCCAGCAGCGACCGGGACAGTTCGAGGCCCCTCCACTTT.

The rearrangement links TRBV2 to TRBJ1-5; no reliable D call. Between the trimmed V and J ends, which lost 0 bases and 4 bases, there was a span of 13 bases. Germline CDR1 and CDR2: SNHLY and FYNNEI. The CDR3 spans 16 residues. The DNA for the CDR3 is TGTGCCAGCAGTGAAGCCCGACACCTCAGGAATCAGCCCCAGCATTTT. Amino acid sequence: CASSEARHLRNQPQHF.

The V gene is TRBV4-2, the J gene TRBJ1-4, with D perhaps matching TRBD1 (5 bases). V dropped 2 bases and J dropped 4 bases, with 8 bases sitting between them. The CDR3 is 14 amino acids. CDR1 and CDR2 from the germline V gene are LGHNA and YNFKEQ. The CDR3 is CASSQKDSNEKLFF. The CDR3 DNA reads as TGTGCCAGCAGCCAAAAAGACAGTAATGAAAAACTGTTTTTT.

J is TRBJ2-2 and V is TRBV5-4; D may be TRBD1 (6 bases). Germline V gene sequence: CDR1 SGHNT, CDR2 YYREEE (reference sequence). The CDR3 is 14 amino acids. Trimming took off 5 bases at V and 4 bases at J, with 12 bases between the two ends. The CDR3 spells CASSYRESTGELFF. The CDR3 DNA is TGTGCCAGCAGTTACAGGGAAAGCACCGGGGAGCTGTTTTTT.

The chain couples TRBV18 to TRBJ1-3; tentatively, D is TRBD1 (6 bases). Germline-derived CDR1 and CDR2 are KGHSH and LQKENI. This CDR3 has 14 residues. V lost 3 bases and J lost 3, with 9 bases in between. The CDR3 here is CASSPYRDGNTIYF. CDR3 in DNA: TGTGCCAGCTCACCGTACAGGGATGGAAACACCATATATTTT.

V usage is TRBV19 and J usage is TRBJ1-1; 9 positions agree with TRBD1. The CDR3 is made up of 14 amino acids. J lost 5 bases, V lost 7 bases, and 8 bases had no gene match. In germline, CDR1 is LNHDA, CDR2 SQIVND (reference sequence). This CDR3 is CASTPTGGGTEAFF. The CDR3 DNA follows: TGTGCCAGTACTCCAACAGGGGGCGGTACTGAAGCTTTCTTT.

V gene TRBV5-6 combines with J gene TRBJ2-7; the match to TRBD2 covers 15 bases. With V trimmed by 4 bases and J by 2 bases, 7 bases remained unmatched. The germline CDR1 and CDR2 sequences are SGHDT and YYEEEE. CDR3 length: 17 residues. The CDR3 loop is CASSIGTSGGPPYEQYF. The CDR3, as DNA: TGTGCCAGCAGCATAGGGACTAGCGGGGGGCCCCCCTACGAGCAGTACTTC.

The chain uses TRBV19 and TRBJ2-6; D not certain. Germline CDR1 LNHDA, CDR2 SQIVND (reference sequence). This CDR3 region has 16 residues. Trimming stripped 6 bases from V and 0 bases from J, with 12 bases between. The CDR3 DNA reads TGTGCCAGTAGAAGGCGGATCAACTCTGGGGCCAACGTCCTGACTTTC. It translates to CASRRRINSGANVLTF. The whole variable domain, remainder taken from reference TRBV19 and TRBJ2-6, is DGGITQSPKYLFRKEGQNVTLSCEQNLNHDAMYWYRQDPGQGLRLIYYSQIVNDFQKGDIAEGYSVSREKKESFPLTVTSAQKNPTAFYLCASRRRINSGANVLTFGAGSRLTVL.

The gene calls are TRBV5-4 and TRBJ2-3, with no clear D. The germline V gene has CDR1 SGHNT and CDR2 YYREEE (reference sequence). The CDR3 contains 16 residues. V gave up 4 bases and J gave up 0 bases, with 15 bases separating them. As DNA, the CDR3 is TGTGCCAGCAGCCCCGAAGCTAGATTAAGCACAGATACGCAGTATTTT. Protein: CASSPEARLSTDTQYF.

The chain is built from TRBV7-2 and TRBJ2-7; 10 bases match TRBD1. This CDR3 is 14 amino acids long. Looked up from germline, CDR1 is SGHTA and CDR2 is FQGNSA. With V trimmed by 4 bases and J by 1 base, 1 base remained unmatched. The DNA for the CDR3 is TGTGCCAGCAGCTGGGACAGGGGTTCCTACGAGCAGTACTTC. Amino acids: CASSWDRGSYEQYF.

This clone was counted a few times. This chain connects TRBV6-4 to TRBJ2-5; possibly TRBD2 for D (7 bases). V lost 7 bases and J lost 4, with 22 bases in between. Germline V gene data show CDR1 as MRHNA and CDR2 as SNTAGT. The CDR3 consists of 16 residues. The CDR3 here is CASTVGGQGTRETQYF. DNA for the CDR3: TGTGCCAGCACCGTGGGGGGGCAGGGGACACGAGAGACCCAGTACTTC.

J is TRBJ2-5 and V is TRBV6-6; D is uncertain. Germline V CDR1 and CDR2: MNHNY, SVGAGI (reference sequence). The length of the CDR3 is 13 residues. The V and J ends lost 5 bases and 3 bases respectively, with 10 bases between them. CDR3 sequence reads: CASSQRAEETQYF. The CDR3, as DNA: TGTGCCAGCAGTCAAAGGGCAGAAGAGACCCAGTACTTC.

This chain uses TRBV2 with TRBJ2-3; a weak D match, TRBD2 (6 bases). Germline V gene data show CDR1 as SNHLY and CDR2 as FYNNEI. The CDR3 covers 15 residues. V shed 6 bases and J shed 0 bases, with 13 bases lying between them. The CDR3, as DNA: TGTGCCAGCAGCGACCCCGGGACTAGCACAGATACGCAGTATTTT. It translates to CASSDPGTSTDTQYF.

The V and J genes are TRBV2 and TRBJ2-3; 7 bases map to TRBD2. Germline V gives CDR1 SNHLY, CDR2 FYNNEI. Trimming at V came to 10 bases and at J to 1 base, leaving 14 bases not matched to a gene. The CDR3 has 16 residues. This CDR3 is CATSSGMERGTDTQYF. The CDR3 DNA sequence: TGTGCCACCTCGAGCGGGATGGAGCGGGGCACAGATACGCAGTATTTT. Using reference TRBV2 and TRBJ2-3 for the parts outside the CDR3, the full variable domain is EPEVTQTPSHQVTQMGQEVILRCVPISNHLYFYWYRQILGQKVEFLVSFYNNEISEKSEIFDDQFSVERPDGSNFTLKIRSTKLEDSAMYFCATSSGMERGTDTQYFGPGTRLTVL.

The sample holds a few counts of this clone. J is TRBJ2-7 and V is TRBV4-2, with D perhaps matching TRBD2 (5 bases). Trimming removed 1 base at V and 4 bases at J, with 14 bases between. Germline V CDR1 and CDR2: LGHNA, YNFKEQ. This CDR3 has 15 amino acids. CDR3 nucleotide sequence: TGTGCCAGCAGCCAAGGGGTAGGGAGTAGTTACGAGCAGTACTTC. Protein sequence: CASSQGVGSSYEQYF.

The chain combines TRBV28 with TRBJ1-1, with D maybe TRBD1 (6 bases). Germline assignment: CDR1 MDHEN and CDR2 SYDVKM. The V and J ends lost 9 bases and 1 base respectively, with 24 bases between them. This CDR3 spans 17 amino acids. The CDR3 spells CASGEQGSVSGNTEAFF. The CDR3 DNA sequence: TGTGCCAGTGGGGAACAGGGCTCTGTGTCGGGGAACACTGAAGCTTTCTTT.

The CDR3 sequence: CASSEPNRRNQPQHF. The CDR3 bases are TGTGCCAGCAGTGAACCCAATAGGAGAAATCAGCCCCAGCATTTT. The chain uses TRBV6-1 and TRBJ1-5; D ambiguous. In germline, CDR1 is MNHNS, CDR2 SASEGT. The CDR3 extends over 15 amino acids. With 2 bases removed from V and 4 bases from J, the gap between germline ends came to 12 bases.

The chain recombines TRBV6-5 with TRBJ1-1; unclear D gene. Trimming removed 0 bases from V and 4 bases from J, with 9 bases in between. The germline gives CDR1 MNHEY, CDR2 SVGAGI. This CDR3 comprises 14 residues. For the CDR3, the DNA is TGTGCCAGCAGTTACTCACCCAGGATCACTGAAGCTTTCTTT. Protein: CASSYSPRITEAFF.

This clone was seen repeatedly, ten times or more. This chain uses TRBV5-5 with TRBJ2-2; D is uncertain. The CDR3 contains 12 residues. The V end was cut by 2 bases, the J end by 8 bases, with 7 bases between. CDR1 SGHKS and CDR2 YYEKEE come from the germline V gene (reference sequence). This CDR3 is CASSFPWGELFF. The CDR3 DNA reads as TGTGCCAGCAGCTTTCCGTGGGGGGAGCTGTTTTTT. Combining the CDR3 with reference TRBV5-5 and TRBJ2-2 gives the whole variable domain DAGVTQSPTHLIKTRGQQVTLRCSPISGHKSVSWYQQVLGQGPQFIFQYYEKEERGRGNFPDRFSARQFPNYSSELNVNALLLGDSALYLCASSFPWGELFFGEGSRLTVL.

V usage is TRBV7-3 and J usage is TRBJ1-2; TRBD1 aligns across 10 bases. V shed 5 bases and J 4 bases; nucleotides not matched to a gene: 7. This CDR3 has 15 amino acids. Germline CDR1 SGHTA, CDR2 FQGTGA. The CDR3 loop reads CASSLSGQGSYGYTF. For the CDR3, the DNA is TGTGCCAGCAGCCTATCGGGACAGGGGAGCTATGGCTACACCTTC.